This TCR beta chain was recovered during a study of blood T cell repertoires in COVID-19. Authors' methods: How many nucleated cells were present was estimated from reference gene primer amplification. The data were produced by immunoSEQ multiplex PCR, yet TCRdb's version contains in-frame clones alone and is incomplete. That table is the source of V, J and clone size, and D and trimming were worked out from the DNA. The data show just over 300,000 clones, about nine tenths seen once. All enrollees were roughly 18 to 90 years old and from 24 US areas. Symptom resolution, clearance, or two negative PCRs marked the recovered donors of Cohort 3. This clone has a handful of counts. The sequence came from a young man who had recovered from COVID-19. Sequencing input: PBMCs or T cells enriched from blood (not recorded which).

This CDR3 is CASDPRVGELFF. DNA for the CDR3: TGTGCCAGCGATCCACGGGTCGGGGAGCTGTTTTTT. The chain combines TRBV7-9 with TRBJ2-2; D is unresolved. This CDR3 region has 12 residues. Germline CDR1 SEHNR, CDR2 FQNEAQ (reference sequence). The V gene lost 8 bases and the J gene lost 7 bases, with 11 bases spanning the gap.